These T cell receptor beta chains were read from a single sample in a study of T cell changes during pregnancy in multiple sclerosis. Libraries were prepared by immunoSEQ multiplex PCR; TCRdb keeps only in-frame clonotypes and omits some of them. This table has more than 3,000 clones, under 90% appearing once. The sequenced sample was CD8+ T cells from peripheral blood mononuclear cells, obtained in the first trimester of pregnancy. The receptors were sampled from a female donor in good health, enrolled as a control in a pregnancy study. Each CDR3 is given with its conserved first and last residue. D genes are given only for firm matches. Clone size is not always given. Where it is, it says once, few, many or a class for expanded clones.

J | size | D | V | CDR3 | DNA
TRBJ2-7 | - | TRBD1 | TRBV19 | CASSIGTGGYEQYF | TGTGCCAGTAGTATAGGCACAGGGGGCTACGAGCAGTACTTC
TRBJ2-7 | - | - | TRBV18 | CASSPPSFEQYF | TGTGCCAGCTCACCACCGTCCTTCGAGCAGTACTTC
TRBJ2-3 | - | TRBD2 | TRBV10-3 | CAISAGLAVYTDTQYF | TGTGCCATCAGTGCTGGGCTAGCGGTTTACACAGATACGCAGTATTTT
TRBJ1-2 | - | - | TRBV5-1 | CASSLGATLRYGYTF | TGCGCCAGCAGTCTTGGGGCGACCCTCAGGTATGGCTACACCTTC
TRBJ2-7 | once | TRBD2 | TRBV11-2 | CASSSTAGELREQYF | TGTGCCAGCAGCTCGACAGCGGGAGAGCTCCGCGAGCAGTACTTC
TRBJ2-7 | - | TRBD2 | TRBV5-6 | CASSLAGTSGYYEQYF | TGTGCCAGCAGCTTGGCCGGGACTAGCGGATACTACGAGCAGTACTTC
TRBJ1-1 | - | TRBD1 | TRBV7-6 | CASSLGRDRRLMNTEAFF | TGTGCCAGCAGCTTAGGCCGGGACAGAAGACTCATGAACACTGAAGCTTTCTTT
TRBJ2-3 | - | - | TRBV29-1 | CSVVRTDTQYF | TGCAGCGTCGTGAGGACAGATACGCAGTATTTT
TRBJ1-6 | - | - | TRBV21-1 | CASSKEDRAGSPLHF | TGTGCCAGCAGCAAAGAGGACAGGGCGGGTTCACCCCTCCACTTT
TRBJ2-4 | - | TRBD1 | TRBV30 | CASDTGGRAKNIQYF | TGTGCCTCGGACACAGGGGGTAGGGCCAAAAACATTCAGTACTTC
TRBJ1-1 | - | TRBD1 | TRBV19 | CASSIVGGRSGLNTEAFF | TGTGCCAGTAGTATAGTAGGGGGCCGAAGCGGGTTGAACACTGAAGCTTTCTTT
TRBJ2-7 | - | TRBD1 | TRBV7-6 | CASSLEVGDSYEQYF | TGTGCCAGCAGCTTGGAAGTGGGGGACAGCTACGAGCAGTACTTC
TRBJ2-1 | - | TRBD1 | TRBV5-6 | CASSGGQVIFRFSEQFF | TGTGCCAGCAGCGGGGGACAGGTAATTTTCCGTTTTAGCGAGCAGTTCTTC
TRBJ1-4 | few | TRBD1 | TRBV27 | CASSPTQGALEKLFF | TGTGCCAGCAGTCCCACACAGGGGGCGCTGGAAAAACTGTTTTTT
TRBJ2-3 | - | TRBD2 | TRBV9 | CASSEYGRAETDTQYF | TGTGCCAGCAGCGAGTACGGGAGGGCTGAGACAGATACGCAGTATTTT
TRBJ2-3 | - | - | TRBV27 | CASSSTSSGRTDTQYF | TGTGCCAGCAGTTCCACATCGTCTGGGAGGACAGATACGCAGTATTTT
TRBJ1-1 | - | - | TRBV6-4 | CASSRGEDTEAFF | TGTGCCAGCAGCAGGGGTGAGGACACTGAAGCTTTCTTT
TRBJ1-1 | - | TRBD1 | TRBV6-4 | CASRGQENTEAFF | TGTGCCAGCAGGGGACAGGAGAACACTGAAGCTTTCTTT
TRBJ2-4 | - | - | TRBV11-3 | CASSWGVAKNIQYF | TGTGCCAGCAGTTGGGGGGTAGCCAAAAACATTCAGTACTTC
TRBJ2-2 | once | - | TRBV11-2 | CASSVLPGQNTGELFF | TGTGCCAGCAGCGTCCTGCCGGGACAGAACACCGGGGAGCTGTTTTTT
TRBJ1-3 | - | TRBD1 | TRBV30 | CAWSVGGQGVTGNTIYF | TGTGCCTGGAGTGTAGGGGGACAGGGAGTGACTGGAAACACCATATATTTT
TRBJ2-7 | - | - | TRBV27 | CASSFAGSTYEQYF | TGTGCCAGCAGTTTTGCCGGGAGTACCTACGAGCAGTACTTC
TRBJ2-1 | - | TRBD2 | TRBV9 | CASGNLAGGDNEQFF | TGTGCCAGCGGAAACCTAGCGGGGGGGGACAATGAGCAGTTCTTC
TRBJ1-2 | - | - | TRBV5-5 | CASSLLLGQGGYGYTF | TGTGCCAGCAGCTTGCTTCTCGGGCAGGGAGGGTATGGCTACACCTTC
TRBJ1-2 | - | - | TRBV5-8 | CANLMGLGGDGYTF | TGTGCCAACCTAATGGGCCTAGGAGGGGATGGCTACACCTTC
TRBJ2-7 | medium-sized | TRBD1 | TRBV7-9 | CASRSQGREQYF | TGTGCCAGCCGATCACAGGGGCGGGAGCAGTACTTC
TRBJ1-4 | - | TRBD1 | TRBV27 | CASSLLGQGAKEKLFF | TGTGCCAGCAGTTTACTTGGACAGGGGGCGAAGGAAAAACTGTTTTTT
TRBJ1-2 | - | - | TRBV28 | CASIPGGVRLEYGYTF | TGTGCCAGCATCCCCGGAGGGGTCAGGCTAGAATATGGCTACACCTTC
TRBJ1-5 | - | TRBD1 | TRBV7-2 | CASSGSGTGNQPQHF | TGTGCCAGCAGCGGATCCGGGACAGGGAATCAGCCCCAGCATTTT
TRBJ1-4 | - | - | TRBV6-5 | CASSYSLSGNEKLFF | TGTGCCAGCAGTTACTCGCTTAGTGGTAATGAAAAACTGTTTTTT
TRBJ1-2 | - | TRBD1 | TRBV4-3 | CASSLIQGASGYTF | TGCGCCAGCAGCCTCATACAGGGGGCTTCTGGCTACACCTTC
TRBJ1-3 | - | TRBD1 | TRBV4-3 | CASSPGTGSGNTIYF | TGCGCCAGCAGCCCCGGGACAGGGTCTGGAAACACCATATATTTT